The 6 T cell receptor beta chains given below trace back to one sample, sequenced in a study of technical replicates of blood from a few donors. Assay: immunoSEQ multiplex PCR; the TCRdb copy retains only in-frame clones and omits some. The sample has around 92,000 clones, nearly 97% seen once. The sample taken for sequencing was T cells isolated from PBMCs. Source of these receptors: a human donor in good health.

The chain combines TRBV5-1 with TRBJ2-3; D ambiguous. The V end was cut by 3 bases, the J end by 6 bases, with 11 bases between. The CDR3 extends over 13 amino acids. The germline CDR1 and CDR2 sequences are SGHRS and YFSETQ. The CDR3 DNA reads TGCGCCAGCAGCTCCGCCTTGAGGGATACGCAGTATTTT. It is translated as CASSSALRDTQYF.

The chain recombines TRBV10-1 with TRBJ1-2, with unresolved D. The CDR3 is made up of 13 amino acids. Germline CDR1 is WNHNN and CDR2 is SYGVQD (reference sequence). Trimming pared 3 bases from V and 5 bases from J, leaving 10 bases between. In DNA, the CDR3 is TGCGCCAGCAGTGATGGGCCGCAATATGGCTACACCTTC. Protein product: CASSDGPQYGYTF.

The V gene is TRBV5-4, the J gene TRBJ2-5; the D gene is possibly TRBD2 (6 bases). This CDR3 is built from 16 residues. V lost 0 bases to trimming and J lost 1 base, with 13 bases between them. Germline CDR1 reads SGHNT; CDR2 reads YYREEE (reference sequence). Here the CDR3 DNA reads TGTGCCAGCAGCTTGGTGCGGGATAGGAGCCAAGAGACCCAGTACTTC. This encodes CASSLVRDRSQETQYF.

The chain employs TRBV19 and TRBJ1-2, with 8 bases aligning to TRBD1. The trim removed 3 bases at V and 0 bases at J, leaving 3 bases unmatched. There are 15 residues in the CDR3. Germline V gives CDR1 LNHDA, CDR2 SQIVND (reference sequence). As DNA, the CDR3 is TGTGCCAGTAGTATTAGGACAGGGTCTAACTATGGCTACACCTTC. The encoded protein is CASSIRTGSNYGYTF.

V is TRBV6-5 and J is TRBJ2-5; the D is unclear. CDR1 is MNHEY, CDR2 SVGAGI, per germline. V was trimmed by 0 bases and J by 2 bases, leaving 7 bases between them. This CDR3 is 14 amino acids long. The DNA of the CDR3 is TGTGCCAGCAGTTACTCCGCCAGGCAAGAGACCCAGTACTTC. Its translation: CASSYSARQETQYF.

V and J are TRBV9 and TRBJ1-1; D is unresolved. Germline V gives CDR1 SGDLS, CDR2 YYNGEE. With 4 bases removed from V and 4 bases from J, the gap between germline ends came to 17 bases. The CDR3 loop spans 15 amino acids. The DNA of the CDR3 is TGTGCCAGCAGCCCCGAGTACGTGGCAGGCACTGAAGCTTTCTTT. Protein product: CASSPEYVAGTEAFF.